The 7 T cell receptor beta chains listed next were all sequenced from one sample in a study of blood T cell repertoires in COVID-19. Repertoires were generated with immunoSEQ multiplex PCR, while TCRdb's copy carries only in-frame clones and drops some. The sample consists of 50,000 to 55,000 clones, around nine tenths of them appearing once. The sequencing sample was made of peripheral blood. The receptors come from a man over 45 with acute or convalescent COVID-19.

V usage is TRBV11-2 and J usage is TRBJ1-1, with unresolved D. The germline gives CDR1 SGHAT, CDR2 FQNNGV. Trimming pared 5 bases from V and 2 bases from J, leaving 12 bases between. The CDR3 sequence is 14 residues long. The CDR3 nucleotides are TGTGCCAGCAGCCCTCCAGTTCGAAACACTGAAGCTTTCTTT. The encoded protein is CASSPPVRNTEAFF.

The V call is TRBV28, the J call TRBJ2-7; a weak D match, TRBD2 (6 bases). Germline CDR1 and CDR2: MDHEN and SYDVKM. CDR3 length: 16 amino acids. V lost 5 bases, J lost 3 bases, and 20 bases lay in between. The CDR3 spells CASSESGLPISYEQYF. The CDR3 bases are TGTGCCAGCAGTGAGTCGGGACTCCCAATAAGCTACGAGCAGTACTTC.

This chain links TRBV12-3 or TRBV12-4 with TRBJ2-5, with a tentative D call TRBD2 (5 bases). V lost 1 base, J lost 3 bases, and 6 bases lay in between. The CDR3 is 13 amino acids. CDR3: CASSLGAEETQYF. The CDR3 DNA is TGTGCCAGCAGTTTAGGAGCGGAAGAGACCCAGTACTTC.

This chain connects TRBV18 to TRBJ2-2; 9 nucleotides align to TRBD1. V lost 2 bases, J lost 4 bases, and 14 bases stayed unmatched. The germline V gene encodes CDR1 KGHSH and CDR2 LQKENI. The CDR3 is 19 residues long. CDR3 DNA: TGTGCCAGCTCACCAACCGGGACAGGGTCCTCCGGGGGCACCGGGGAGCTGTTTTTT. The encoded protein is CASSPTGTGSSGGTGELFF.

The J gene is TRBJ1-4, the V gene TRBV2; a weak D match, TRBD1 (6 bases). This CDR3 spans 15 amino acids. Germline V lookup: CDR1 SNHLY, CDR2 FYNNEI. V was cut by 5 bases and J by 0 bases, with 10 bases left in between. The CDR3: CASSTGSATNEKLFF. CDR3 in DNA: TGTGCCAGCAGTACAGGGTCAGCAACTAATGAAAAACTGTTTTTT. Based on the CDR3 plus reference TRBV2 and TRBJ1-4, the full variable domain is EPEVTQTPSHQVTQMGQEVILRCVPISNHLYFYWYRQILGQKVEFLVSFYNNEISEKSEIFDDQFSVERPDGSNFTLKIRSTKLEDSAMYFCASSTGSATNEKLFFGSGTQLSVL.

The chain employs TRBV6-5 and TRBJ2-7; 8 bases line up with TRBD2. V was clipped by 5 bases and J by 3 bases; unmatched bases: 6. The CDR3 has 14 amino acids. CDR1 and CDR2 from the germline V gene are MNHEY and SVGAGI. CDR3 nucleotides: TGTGCCAGCAGTACTAAAGCGGGAGTCTACGAGCAGTACTTC. Its protein product is CASSTKAGVYEQYF.

The V call is TRBV4-1, the J call TRBJ2-5, with TRBD1 identical over 10 bases. Germline-derived CDR1 and CDR2 are MGHRA and YSYEKL. CDR3 length: 17 residues. The junction had 9 bases not matched to a gene; V was cut back by 1 base and J by 4 bases. The CDR3 nucleotides read TGCGCCAGCAGCCAAGCTTCCCGGGACAGGGGACGAGAGACCCAGTACTTC. Residues: CASSQASRDRGRETQYF.